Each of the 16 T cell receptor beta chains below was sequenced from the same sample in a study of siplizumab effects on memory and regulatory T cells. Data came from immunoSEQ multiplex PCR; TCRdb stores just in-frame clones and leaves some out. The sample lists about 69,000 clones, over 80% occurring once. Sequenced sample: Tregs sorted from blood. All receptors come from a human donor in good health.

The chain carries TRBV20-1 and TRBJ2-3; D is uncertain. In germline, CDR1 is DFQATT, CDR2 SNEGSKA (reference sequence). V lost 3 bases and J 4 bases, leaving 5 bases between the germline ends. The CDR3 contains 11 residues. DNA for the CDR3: TGCAGTGCTAGTAGGGCAGATACGCAGTATTTT. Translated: CSASRADTQYF.

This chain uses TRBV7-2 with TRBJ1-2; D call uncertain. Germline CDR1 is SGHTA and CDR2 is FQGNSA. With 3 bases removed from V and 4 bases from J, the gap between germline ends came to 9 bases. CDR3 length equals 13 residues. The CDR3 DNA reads TGTGCCAGCAGCTTGGGTGGGGTCTATGGCTACACCTTC. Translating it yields CASSLGGVYGYTF.

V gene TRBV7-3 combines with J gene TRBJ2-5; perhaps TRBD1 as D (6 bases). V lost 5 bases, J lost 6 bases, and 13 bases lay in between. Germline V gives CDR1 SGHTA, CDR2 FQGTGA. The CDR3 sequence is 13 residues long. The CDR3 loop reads CASSPARGQTQYF. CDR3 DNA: TGTGCCAGCAGCCCCGCCAGGGGCCAGACCCAGTACTTC.

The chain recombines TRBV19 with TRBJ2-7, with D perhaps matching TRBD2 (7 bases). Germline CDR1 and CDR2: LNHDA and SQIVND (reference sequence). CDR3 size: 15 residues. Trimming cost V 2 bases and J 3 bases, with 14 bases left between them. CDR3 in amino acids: CASSIMIGGGYEQYF. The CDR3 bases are TGTGCCAGTAGTATAATGATAGGGGGGGGCTACGAGCAGTACTTC.

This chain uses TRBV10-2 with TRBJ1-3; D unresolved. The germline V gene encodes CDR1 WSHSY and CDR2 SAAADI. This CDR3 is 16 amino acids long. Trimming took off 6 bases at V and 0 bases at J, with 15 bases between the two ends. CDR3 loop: CASSPRSVLSGNTIYF. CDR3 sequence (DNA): TGCGCCAGCAGCCCCCGGAGCGTTCTCTCTGGAAACACCATATATTTT.

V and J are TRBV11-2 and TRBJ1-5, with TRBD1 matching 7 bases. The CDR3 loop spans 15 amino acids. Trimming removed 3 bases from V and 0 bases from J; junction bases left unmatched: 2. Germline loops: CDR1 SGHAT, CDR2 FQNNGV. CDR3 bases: TGTGCCAGCAGCTTGGGGACAGTTAGCAATCAGCCCCAGCATTTT. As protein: CASSLGTVSNQPQHF.

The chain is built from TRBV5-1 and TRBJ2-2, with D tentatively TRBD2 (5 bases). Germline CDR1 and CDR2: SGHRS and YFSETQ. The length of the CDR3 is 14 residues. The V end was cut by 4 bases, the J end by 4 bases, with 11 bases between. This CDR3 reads CASSILGSTGELFF. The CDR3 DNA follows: TGCGCCAGCAGCATACTAGGGAGCACCGGGGAGCTGTTTTTT.

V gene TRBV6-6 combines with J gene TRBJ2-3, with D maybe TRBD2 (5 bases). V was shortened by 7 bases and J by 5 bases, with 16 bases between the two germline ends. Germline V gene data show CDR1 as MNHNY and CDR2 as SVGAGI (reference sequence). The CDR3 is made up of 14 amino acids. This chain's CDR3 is CASIERASQDTQYF. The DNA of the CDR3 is TGTGCCAGCATCGAGAGGGCTAGTCAAGATACGCAGTATTTT.

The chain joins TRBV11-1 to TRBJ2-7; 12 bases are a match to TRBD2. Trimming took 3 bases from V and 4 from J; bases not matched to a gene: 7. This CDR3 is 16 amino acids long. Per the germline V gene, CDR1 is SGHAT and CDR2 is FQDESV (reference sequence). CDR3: CASSFPTSGSTYEQYF. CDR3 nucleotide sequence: TGTGCCAGCAGCTTTCCGACTAGCGGGAGTACGTACGAGCAGTACTTC.

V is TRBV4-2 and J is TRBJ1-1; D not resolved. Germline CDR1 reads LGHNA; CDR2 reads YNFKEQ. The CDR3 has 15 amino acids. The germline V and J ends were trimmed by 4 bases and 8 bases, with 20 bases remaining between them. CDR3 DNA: TGTGCCAGCAGCCCTCCTACGGCCCGTGGAGAGGAAGCTTTCTTT. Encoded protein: CASSPPTARGEEAFF.

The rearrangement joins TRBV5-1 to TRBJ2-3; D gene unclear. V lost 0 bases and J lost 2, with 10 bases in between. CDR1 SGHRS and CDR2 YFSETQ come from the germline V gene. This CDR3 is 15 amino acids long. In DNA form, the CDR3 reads TGCGCCAGCAGCTTGGGTGGCGGCAACACAGATACGCAGTATTTT. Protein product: CASSLGGGNTDTQYF.

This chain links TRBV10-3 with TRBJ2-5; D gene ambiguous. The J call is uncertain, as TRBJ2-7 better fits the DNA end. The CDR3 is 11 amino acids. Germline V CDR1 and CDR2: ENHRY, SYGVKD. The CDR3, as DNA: TGTGCCATCAGCCAGGCCTACGAGCAGTACTTC. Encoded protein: CAISQAYEQYF.

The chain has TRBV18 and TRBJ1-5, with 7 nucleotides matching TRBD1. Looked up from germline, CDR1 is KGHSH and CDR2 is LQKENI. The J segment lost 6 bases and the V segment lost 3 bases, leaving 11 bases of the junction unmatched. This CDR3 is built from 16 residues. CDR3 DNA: TGTGCCAGCTCACCGGGGCGAGGGGGCGTCGTTCAGCCCCAGCATTTT. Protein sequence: CASSPGRGGVVQPQHF.

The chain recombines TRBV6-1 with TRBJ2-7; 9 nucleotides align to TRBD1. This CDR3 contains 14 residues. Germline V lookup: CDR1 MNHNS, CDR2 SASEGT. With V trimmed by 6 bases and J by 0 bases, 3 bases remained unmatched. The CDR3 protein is CASRGTGSSYEQYF. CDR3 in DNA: TGTGCCAGCAGGGGGACAGGGAGCTCCTACGAGCAGTACTTC.

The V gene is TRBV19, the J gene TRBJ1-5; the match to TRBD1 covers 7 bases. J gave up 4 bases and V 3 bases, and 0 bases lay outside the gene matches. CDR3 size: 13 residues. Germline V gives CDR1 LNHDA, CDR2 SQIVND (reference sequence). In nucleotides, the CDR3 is TGTGCCAGTAGTATGGGACAGAATCAGCCCCAGCATTTT. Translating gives CASSMGQNQPQHF.

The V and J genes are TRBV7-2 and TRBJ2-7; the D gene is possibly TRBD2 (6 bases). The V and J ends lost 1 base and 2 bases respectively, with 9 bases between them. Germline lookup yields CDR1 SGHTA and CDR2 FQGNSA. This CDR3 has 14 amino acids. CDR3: CASSLDGGTYEQYF. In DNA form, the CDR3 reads TGTGCCAGCAGCTTAGACGGCGGGACCTACGAGCAGTACTTC.